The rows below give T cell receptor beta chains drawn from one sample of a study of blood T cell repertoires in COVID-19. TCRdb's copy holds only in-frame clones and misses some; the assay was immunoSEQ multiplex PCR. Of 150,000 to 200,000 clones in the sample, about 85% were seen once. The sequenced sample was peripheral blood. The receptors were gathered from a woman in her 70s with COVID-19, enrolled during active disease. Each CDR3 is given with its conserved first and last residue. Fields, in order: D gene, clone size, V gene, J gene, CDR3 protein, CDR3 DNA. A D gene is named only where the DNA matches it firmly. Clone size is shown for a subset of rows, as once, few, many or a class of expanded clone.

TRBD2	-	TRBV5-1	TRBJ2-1	CASSPGLAGGYNEQFF	TGCGCCAGCAGCCCCGGACTAGCGGGAGGGTACAATGAGCAGTTCTTC
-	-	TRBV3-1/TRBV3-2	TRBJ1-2	CASSQSSSGGYTF	TGTGCCAGCAGCCAAAGCAGTTCGGGAGGCTACACCTTC
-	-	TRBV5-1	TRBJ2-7	CASSSGQGSTYEQYF	TGCGCCAGCAGCTCGGGGCAGGGGTCGACCTACGAGCAGTACTTC
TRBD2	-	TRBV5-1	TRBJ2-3	CASSFLAGGKDTQYF	TGCGCCAGCAGCTTCTTAGCGGGGGGGAAAGATACGCAGTATTTT
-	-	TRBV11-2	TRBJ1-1	CASSARLSNTEAFF	TGTGCCAGCAGCGCTAGACTGTCGAACACTGAAGCTTTCTTT
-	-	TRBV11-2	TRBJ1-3	CASSLRQPYSGNTIYF	TGTGCCAGCAGCCTCAGACAGCCCTACTCTGGAAACACCATATATTTT
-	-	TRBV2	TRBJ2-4	CASKDRNLAKNIQYF	TGTGCCAGTAAAGACAGGAACTTAGCCAAAAACATTCAGTACTTC
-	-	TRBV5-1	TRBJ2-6	CASSLMTPGANVLTF	TGCGCCAGCAGCTTGATGACTCCTGGGGCCAACGTCCTGACTTTC
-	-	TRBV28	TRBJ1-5	CASRAGSNQPQHF	TGTGCCAGCAGGGCAGGGTCCAATCAGCCCCAGCATTTT
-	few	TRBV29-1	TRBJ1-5	CSVALQSNQPQHF	TGCAGCGTTGCGCTACAGAGTAATCAGCCCCAGCATTTT
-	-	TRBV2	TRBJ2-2	CASRGRSNTGELFF	TGTGCCAGCAGGGGCCGGTCGAACACCGGGGAGCTGTTTTTT
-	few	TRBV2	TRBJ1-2	CASSPRTEANYGYTF	TGTGCCAGCAGTCCTCGGACAGAGGCTAACTATGGCTACACCTTC
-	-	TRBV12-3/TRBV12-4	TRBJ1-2	CASSLRNGYTF	TGTGCCAGCAGCCTACGAAATGGCTACACCTTC
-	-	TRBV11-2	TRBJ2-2	CASSLQPGDTGELFF	TGTGCCAGCAGCCTCCAACCGGGAGACACCGGGGAGCTGTTTTTT
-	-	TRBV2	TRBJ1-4	CASRHRTNTNEKLFF	TGTGCCAGCAGGCACAGGACCAATACAAATGAAAAACTGTTTTTT
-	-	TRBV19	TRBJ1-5	CASGRREVNQPQHF	TGTGCCAGTGGTAGGAGGGAGGTCAATCAGCCCCAGCATTTT